The 21 T cell receptor beta chains below all came from one sample that was sequenced in a study of blood T cell repertoires in COVID-19. Assay: immunoSEQ multiplex PCR; the TCRdb copy retains only in-frame clones and omits some. The sample includes 240,000 or so clones, roughly 79% seen only once; the top ten take under 2%. The sequencing input was peripheral blood. Receptor source: a woman of 80 years or more with acute or convalescent COVID-19.

The chain employs TRBV6-5 and TRBJ1-2; 7 bases align to TRBD1. From germline, CDR1 is MNHEY and CDR2 SVGAGI. V shed 6 bases, J shed 7 bases, and the junction held 8 bases outside the gene matches. The CDR3 is 13 amino acids. CDR3 sequence: CASRSQGYGGYTF. In DNA, the CDR3 is TGTGCCAGCAGGTCACAGGGGTACGGTGGCTACACCTTC.

The chain combines TRBV4-3 with TRBJ1-2, with 7 bases lining up with TRBD1. Germline V gene sequence: CDR1 LGHNA, CDR2 YSLEER. CDR3 length: 15 amino acids. J gave up 8 bases and V 7 bases, and 16 bases lay outside the gene matches. In DNA, the CDR3 is TGCGCCAGCAACACTTTCTCCAACAGGGGCGGGGGCTACACCTTC. Translation gives CASNTFSNRGGGYTF.

The chain links TRBV25-1 to TRBJ2-2; TRBD2 matches at 9 bases. Trimming cost V 4 bases and J 4 bases; bases outside gene matches: 10. CDR1 is MGHDK, CDR2 SYGVNS, per germline. The CDR3 has 17 residues. The CDR3: CASSAKGLARPTGELFF. The CDR3 DNA reads TGTGCCAGCAGTGCTAAGGGACTAGCTCGTCCCACCGGGGAGCTGTTTTTT.

V usage is TRBV6-2 or TRBV6-3 and J usage is TRBJ2-1, with 8 bases that match TRBD2. Germline V gene data show CDR1 as MNHEY and CDR2 as SVGEGT. The CDR3 runs to 15 residues. V dropped 6 bases and J dropped 4; count of bases not matched to a gene: 8. This chain's CDR3 is CASSQGLGGYNEQFF. In DNA, the CDR3 is TGTGCCAGCAGCCAGGGACTAGGCGGGTACAATGAGCAGTTCTTC.

This chain links TRBV28 with TRBJ2-1; TRBD2 matches at 8 bases. The V gene's germline CDR1 is MDHEN and CDR2 SYDVKM. After removal of 4 bases from V and 7 bases from J, the junction contained 9 bases not matched to a gene. There are 15 residues in the CDR3. The CDR3 DNA sequence: TGTGCCAGCAGTTCGGGAGGGGGAGGGTGGAATGAGCAGTTCTTC. Encoded protein: CASSSGGGGWNEQFF.

This clone appeared a single time. This rearrangement joins TRBV19 to TRBJ2-5, with D perhaps matching TRBD2 (5 bases). V was pared by 6 bases and J by 3 bases, with 14 bases between. The germline V gene has CDR1 LNHDA and CDR2 SQIVND (reference sequence). This CDR3 is built from 14 residues. The CDR3: CASSRDRRKETQYF. Here the CDR3 DNA reads TGTGCCAGTAGCCGAGATAGGAGGAAAGAGACCCAGTACTTC.

The chain combines TRBV6-5 with TRBJ2-2; 7 nucleotides agree with TRBD1. The CDR3 extends over 13 amino acids. Germline V gene data show CDR1 as MNHEY and CDR2 as SVGAGI. J lost 4 bases, V lost 6 bases, and 2 bases had no gene match. The DNA of the CDR3 is TGTGCCAGCAGCCCAGGGGGCACCGGGGAGCTGTTTTTT. Translated: CASSPGGTGELFF.

The J gene is TRBJ1-2, the V gene TRBV2; maybe TRBD1 (6 bases). CDR3 length: 13 residues. Germline CDR1 SNHLY, CDR2 FYNNEI. Trimming took off 3 bases at V and 8 bases at J, with 13 bases between the two ends. The CDR3 DNA sequence: TGTGCCAGCAGTGACGGGGGGGCGCGAGGCTACACCTTC. Residues: CASSDGGARGYTF.

Comment on this clone: Different DNA sequences within this sample yield the same CDR3. The rearrangement links TRBV9 to TRBJ2-5; D remains ambiguous. V shed 3 bases and J shed 4 bases, with 4 bases lying between them. In germline, CDR1 is SGDLS, CDR2 YYNGEE. The CDR3 totals 11 residues. CDR3 nucleotides: TGTGCCAGCAGCGCGGGAGAGACCCAGTACTTC. Protein product: CASSAGETQYF.

This chain links TRBV21-1 with TRBJ1-1; the table's D gene call, TRBD1, was not cross checked with the DNA. TRBV21-1 constitutes a pseudogene. The CDR3 consists of 16 residues. The CDR3 loop reads CASSARQSTTNTEAFF. The CDR3 DNA is TGTGCCAGCAGCGCCCGACAGAGTACCACGAACACTGAAGCTTTCTTT.

The V gene is TRBV7-2, the J gene TRBJ1-1, with 7 bases aligning to TRBD1. The CDR3 length is 13 residues. The V and J ends lost 6 bases and 1 base, in that order; junction bases with no gene match: 2. In germline, CDR1 is SGHTA, CDR2 FQGNSA. The CDR3 loop reads CASRGQWNTEAFF. In DNA form, the CDR3 reads TGTGCCAGCAGGGGACAGTGGAACACTGAAGCTTTCTTT.

This sequence joins TRBV7-2 and TRBJ1-5, with 9 bases matching TRBD1. This CDR3 has 17 amino acids. In germline, CDR1 is SGHTA, CDR2 FQGNSA. J was trimmed by 4 bases and V by 4 bases; bases with no gene match: 11. The chain's CDR3 is CASSSDRGVLGNQPQHF. DNA of the CDR3: TGTGCCAGCAGCTCGGACAGGGGAGTCCTTGGGAATCAGCCCCAGCATTTT.

The chain joins TRBV2 to TRBJ2-4; 7 bases are shared with TRBD1. This CDR3 region has 15 residues. V gave up 6 bases and J gave up 0 bases; unmatched junction bases: 5. CDR1 SNHLY and CDR2 FYNNEI come from the germline V gene. CDR3 sequence reads: CASSGDRLAKNIQYF. The CDR3 coding sequence is TGTGCCAGCAGCGGGGACAGACTAGCCAAAAACATTCAGTACTTC.

V gene TRBV28 combines with J gene TRBJ1-4; maybe TRBD1 (5 bases). Trimming pared 7 bases from V and 0 bases from J, leaving 12 bases between. The CDR3 is 15 amino acids. Germline V CDR1 and CDR2: MDHEN, SYDVKM. The CDR3 protein is CASTPGGATNEKLFF. CDR3 bases: TGTGCCAGCACCCCTGGAGGGGCAACTAATGAAAAACTGTTTTTT.

This sequence joins TRBV5-1 and TRBJ1-2, with 8 nucleotides matching TRBD1. CDR1 SGHRS and CDR2 YFSETQ come from the germline V gene. V was clipped by 1 base and J by 3 bases; unmatched bases: 5. This CDR3 has 15 amino acids. The CDR3 DNA is TGCGCCAGCAGCTTGACGGGACAGGAAGACTATGGCTACACCTTC. It translates to CASSLTGQEDYGYTF.

CDR3 in amino acids: CASSGRQGLFYEQYF. CDR3 coding DNA: TGCGCCAGCAGCGGTCGGCAGGGCCTGTTCTACGAGCAGTACTTC. This chain links TRBV5-1 with TRBJ2-7; TRBD1 might be the D (5 bases). The germline V gene has CDR1 SGHRS and CDR2 YFSETQ. The CDR3 extends over 15 amino acids. V was pared by 4 bases and J by 3 bases, with 17 bases between.

The chain links TRBV7-8 to TRBJ1-1; D not resolved. Deletions cut 1 base from V and 1 base from J, with 7 bases between. Germline CDR1 reads SGHVS; CDR2 reads FQNEAQ. CDR3 length equals 14 residues. In DNA, the CDR3 is TGTGCCAGCAGCTTAGTAGCAGAGAACACTGAAGCTTTCTTT. Its protein product is CASSLVAENTEAFF.

The J gene is TRBJ2-4, the V gene TRBV12-3 or TRBV12-4; possible D gene TRBD1, 5 bases. The CDR3 spans 12 residues. V gave up 6 bases and J gave up 15 bases, with 18 bases separating them. CDR3 residues: CASSTRHRPRYF. In nucleotides, the CDR3 is TGTGCCAGCAGCACACGCCACAGGCCTCGGTACTTC.

This rearrangement joins TRBV2 to TRBJ2-7; D call uncertain. V was pared by 0 bases and J by 2 bases, with 8 bases between. The germline V gene has CDR1 SNHLY and CDR2 FYNNEI. The length of the CDR3 is 14 residues. CDR3 sequence: CASSEAPQTYEQYF. The CDR3 nucleotides are TGTGCCAGCAGTGAAGCGCCACAGACCTACGAGCAGTACTTC.

The chain joins TRBV28 to TRBJ1-5; D perhaps matches TRBD1 (6 bases). CDR3 size: 13 residues. Trimming stripped 7 bases from V and 4 bases from J, with 11 bases between. Germline V gene lookup returns CDR1 MDHEN and CDR2 SYDVKM. DNA of the CDR3: TGTGCCAGCAAAACAGGGCTAAATCAGCCCCAGCATTTT. It yields the protein CASKTGLNQPQHF. The full variable domain, rest sourced from reference TRBV28 and TRBJ1-5, is DVKVTQSSRYLVKRTGEKVFLECVQDMDHENMFWYRQDPGLGLRLIYFSYDVKMKEKGDIPEGYSVSREKKERFSLILESASTNQTSMYLCASKTGLNQPQHFGDGTRLSIL.

The V gene is TRBV7-9, the J gene TRBJ2-1, with TRBD2 matching over 11 bases. Germline values: CDR1 SEHNR, CDR2 FQNEAQ (reference sequence). Unmatched junction bases numbered 3, after V lost 6 bases and J lost 8 bases. The CDR3 is 13 residues long. The CDR3 region has the DNA TGTGCCAGCAGTAGCGGGAGGGCCGATGAGCAGTTCTTC. This codes for CASSSGRADEQFF.